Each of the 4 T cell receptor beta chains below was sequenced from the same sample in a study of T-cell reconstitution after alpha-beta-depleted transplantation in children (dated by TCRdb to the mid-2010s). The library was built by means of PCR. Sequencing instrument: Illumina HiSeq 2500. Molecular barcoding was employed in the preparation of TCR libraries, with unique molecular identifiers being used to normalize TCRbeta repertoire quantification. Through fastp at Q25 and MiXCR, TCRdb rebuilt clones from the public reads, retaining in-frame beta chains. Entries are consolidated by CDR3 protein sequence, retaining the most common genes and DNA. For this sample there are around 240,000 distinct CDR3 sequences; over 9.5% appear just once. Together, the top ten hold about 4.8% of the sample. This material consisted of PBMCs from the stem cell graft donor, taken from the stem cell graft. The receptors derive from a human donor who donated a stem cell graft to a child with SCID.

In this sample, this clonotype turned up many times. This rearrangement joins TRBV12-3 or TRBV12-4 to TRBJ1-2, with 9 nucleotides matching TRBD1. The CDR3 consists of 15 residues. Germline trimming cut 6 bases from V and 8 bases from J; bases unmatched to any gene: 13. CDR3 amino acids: CASSPQRDREDGYTF. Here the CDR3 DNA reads TGTGCCAGCAGCCCGCAAAGGGACAGGGAGGACGGCTACACCTTC.

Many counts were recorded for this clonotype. The CDR3 loop is CASSLEGTYNSPLHF. For the CDR3, the DNA is TGTGCCAGCAGCTTAGAGGGGACCTATAATTCACCCCTCCACTTT. The chain is built from TRBV7-8 and TRBJ1-6, with D perhaps TRBD1 (5 bases). Germline loops: CDR1 SGHVS, CDR2 FQNEAQ. The V end was cut by 1 base, the J end by 2 bases, with 6 bases between. This CDR3 has 15 amino acids. The variable domain in full, completed from reference TRBV7-8 and TRBJ1-6, reads GAGVSQSPRYKVAKRGQDVALRCDPISGHVSLFWYQQALGQGPEFLTYFQNEAQLDKSGLPSDRFFAERPEGSVSTLKIQRTQQEDSAVYLCASSLEGTYNSPLHFGNGTRLTVT.

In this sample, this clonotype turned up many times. CDR3 in amino acids: CASSRTVSAYQETQYF. DNA of the CDR3: TGTGCCAGCAGTCGGACCGTCAGCGCCTACCAAGAGACCCAGTACTTC. V is TRBV11-2 and J is TRBJ2-5; D call uncertain. The ends were cut back, 6 bases at V and 0 bases at J, with 17 bases in the middle. CDR1 SGHAT and CDR2 FQNNGV come from the germline V gene. The CDR3 runs to 16 residues.

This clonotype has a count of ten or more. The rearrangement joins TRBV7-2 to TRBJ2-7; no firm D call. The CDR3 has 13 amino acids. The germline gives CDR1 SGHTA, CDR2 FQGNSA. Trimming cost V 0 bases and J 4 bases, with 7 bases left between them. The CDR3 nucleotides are TGTGCCAGCAGCTTAGCAGGGCTATACGAGCAGTACTTC. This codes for CASSLAGLYEQYF.